The present TCR beta chain was sequenced within a study of T cell responses to AZD1222 COVID-19 vaccine. About the study: The analysis combined second doses at about 4 or about 12 weeks.

This table comes from immunoSEQ multiplex PCR, and its TCRdb copy is limited to in-frame clones, with some not included. The sample lists about 83,000 clones; around 86% were seen once. The V end was cut by 4 bases, the J end by 4 bases, with 13 bases between. This CDR3 spans 14 amino acids. Germline V gene sequence: CDR1 LNHNV, CDR2 YYDKDF (reference sequence). Sequencing was performed on peripheral blood, taken on day 0 of AZD1222 vaccination. This clonotype was sampled from an adult in good health. The genes are TRBV15 and TRBJ2-5; D remains unclear. This CDR3 reads CATSIGRPSETQYF. The CDR3 DNA reads TGTGCCACCAGCATAGGACGCCCCTCAGAGACCCAGTACTTC.